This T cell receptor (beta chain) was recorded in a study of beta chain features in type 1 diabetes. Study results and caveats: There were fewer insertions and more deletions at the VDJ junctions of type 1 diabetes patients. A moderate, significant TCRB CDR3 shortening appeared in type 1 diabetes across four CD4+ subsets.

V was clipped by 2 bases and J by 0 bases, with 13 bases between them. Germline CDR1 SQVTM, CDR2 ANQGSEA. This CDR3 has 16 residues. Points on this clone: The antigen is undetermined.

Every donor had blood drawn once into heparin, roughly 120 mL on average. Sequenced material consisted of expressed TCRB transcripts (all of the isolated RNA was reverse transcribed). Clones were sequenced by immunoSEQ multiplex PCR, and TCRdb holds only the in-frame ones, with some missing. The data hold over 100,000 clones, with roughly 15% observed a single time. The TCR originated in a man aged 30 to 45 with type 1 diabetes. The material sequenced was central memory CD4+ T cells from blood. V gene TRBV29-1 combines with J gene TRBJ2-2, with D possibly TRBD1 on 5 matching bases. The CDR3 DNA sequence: TGCAGCGTTGAACCGCTCCAGGGTGCGAACACCGGGGAGCTGTTTTTT. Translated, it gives CSVEPLQGANTGELFF.